This T cell receptor (beta chain) was observed in a study of OX40 agonist ivuxolimab in advanced cancers. Germline-derived CDR1 and CDR2 are MNHEY and SVGAGI. This CDR3 is 13 amino acids long. The V and J ends lost 5 bases and 3 bases respectively, with 11 bases between them. This clone came up once. What it recognizes is unknown. TCRdb keeps only in-frame clones here, not all; method: immunoSEQ multiplex PCR. The sample holds over 45,000 clones; approximately 83% are singletons and the top ten take over 3%. Broader study findings: People who partly responded at 0.1-3.0 mg/kg had some of the least clonal expansion seen.

The specimen was CD4+ or CD8+ T cells sorted from blood, collected in a trial of the OX40 agonist ivuxolimab. The sequence was collected from an adult with an advanced solid tumor such as melanoma, head and neck, liver or kidney cancer. This chain uses TRBV6-5 with TRBJ2-7; D unresolved. The CDR3 coding sequence is TGTGCCAGCAGTGAAGGGTACAGCTACGAGCAGTACTTC. Translated, it gives CASSEGYSYEQYF.